Described below is a single TCR beta chain sequence and its context. Sequencing was limited to surgery cases with top T cell transcript signatures in brain tissue. The sample belongs to a study of brain T cells in children with intractable seizures. The protocol was immunoSEQ multiplex PCR, while the TCRdb copy is restricted to in-frame clones and leaves out a portion. The data show just under 65,000 clones, around 95% seen once. The sequence derives from a boy under two years old with focal cortical dysplasia and intractable seizures. This sample comprised peripheral blood, obtained at surgery.

CDR3 DNA: TGTGCCAGCAGCTTAGCCCGGGGGGCCGGGATCACCAAAAACATTCAGTACTTC. Encoded protein: CASSLARGAGITKNIQYF. This chain connects TRBV7-8 to TRBJ2-4, with D perhaps matching TRBD2 (7 bases). The CDR3 runs 18 residues. Germline V gives CDR1 SGHVS, CDR2 FQNEAQ. V lost 0 bases and J lost 2, with 17 bases in between. The full variable domain, in which reference TRBV7-8 and TRBJ2-4 provide the parts outside the CDR3, is GAGVSQSPRYKVAKRGQDVALRCDPISGHVSLFWYQQALGQGPEFLTYFQNEAQLDKSGLPSDRFFAERPEGSVSTLKIQRTQQEDSAVYLCASSLARGAGITKNIQYFGAGTRLSVL.